The table lists the clone carrying this TCR beta chain with a few counts. As yet, its antigen is unknown. The CDR3 runs to 13 residues. Trimming cost V 6 bases and J 8 bases; bases outside gene matches: 8. CDR1 is MNHEY and CDR2 is SVGAGI in the germline V gene. This sample stems from a study of beta chain features in type 1 diabetes. Study-level results: Insertions were fewer and deletions more numerous at VDJ junctions in type 1 diabetes patients.

Of the isolated RNA, all was reverse transcribed, and so the sequenced material was expressed TCRB transcripts. Sequencing of naive, central memory and regulatory T cell samples gave an average of around 4 million reads. Repertoires were generated with immunoSEQ multiplex PCR, while TCRdb's copy carries only in-frame clones and drops some. The sample includes hundreds of thousands of clones, around an eighth seen only once; the top ten take about 0.017%. The sequenced sample consisted of naive CD4+ T cells from blood. The sequence was obtained from a man aged 18-30 years in good health. V is TRBV6-5 and J is TRBJ1-2, with 8 bases fitting TRBD1. CDR3 in amino acids: CASRATGVRGYTF. Here the CDR3 DNA reads TGTGCCAGCAGGGCGACAGGGGTCAGAGGCTACACCTTC.